These 29 T cell receptor beta chains share one sample of origin, sequenced in a study of OX40 agonist ivuxolimab in advanced cancers. Assay used: immunoSEQ multiplex PCR; TCRdb lists only in-frame clones, some missing. Counted here are over 65,000 clones, 80% to 90% occurring once; the ten biggest clones make up approximately 2%. The sample here was CD4+ or CD8+ T cells sorted from blood, taken in a trial of the OX40 agonist ivuxolimab. The source is an adult with an advanced solid tumor such as melanoma, head and neck, liver or kidney cancer.

This chain links TRBV2 with TRBJ1-4; D call uncertain. The CDR3 consists of 12 residues. V lost 0 bases and J lost 6, with 2 bases in between. Germline V gives CDR1 SNHLY, CDR2 FYNNEI. The CDR3 sequence is CASSEADEKLFF. The CDR3, as DNA: TGTGCCAGCAGTGAAGCGGATGAAAAACTGTTTTTT.

The chain links TRBV28 to TRBJ1-1; TRBD1 might be the D (5 bases). The CDR3 is 15 amino acids. CDR1 is MDHEN, CDR2 SYDVKM, per germline. Trimming took 5 bases from V and 1 from J, leaving 14 bases between them. CDR3 residues: CASSPPGPKNTEAFF. The CDR3 DNA reads TGTGCCAGCAGTCCACCGGGACCAAAGAACACTGAAGCTTTCTTT.

V and J are TRBV5-5 and TRBJ2-7, with TRBD1 as a possible D gene (5 bases). The CDR3 consists of 12 residues. Germline CDR1 SGHKS, CDR2 YYEKEE (reference sequence). Deletions cut 2 bases from V and 6 bases from J, with 9 bases between. The CDR3 sequence is CASSFLGVEQYF. CDR3 DNA sequence: TGTGCCAGCAGCTTTTTAGGGGTCGAGCAGTACTTC.

This chain links TRBV5-1 with TRBJ1-3; weak D call: TRBD1 (5 bases). Trimming pared 0 bases from V and 0 bases from J, leaving 7 bases between. This CDR3 has 15 amino acids. Germline-derived CDR1 and CDR2 are SGHRS and YFSETQ. CDR3 sequence (DNA): TGCGCCAGCAGCTTGGCGGGGGACTCTGGAAACACCATATATTTT. It translates to CASSLAGDSGNTIYF. The entire variable domain, with the rest obtained from reference TRBV5-1 and TRBJ1-3, is as follows: KAGVTQTPRYLIKTRGQQVTLSCSPISGHRSVSWYQQTPGQGLQFLFEYFSETQRNKGNFPGRFSGRQFSNSRSEMNVSTLELGDSALYLCASSLAGDSGNTIYFGEGSWLTVV.

This rearrangement joins TRBV7-2 to TRBJ1-1, with D perhaps matching TRBD1 (5 bases). Germline V gene sequence: CDR1 SGHTA, CDR2 FQGNSA. This CDR3 region has 14 residues. The V end was cut by 5 bases, the J end by 4 bases, with 14 bases between. Here the CDR3 reads CASSPLGRATEAFF. CDR3 bases: TGTGCCAGCAGCCCCCTGGGCAGGGCCACTGAAGCTTTCTTT. Variable domain in full (rest from reference TRBV7-2 and TRBJ1-1): GAGVSQSPSNKVTEKGKDVELRCDPISGHTALYWYRQSLGQGLEFLIYFQGNSAPDKSGLPSDRFSAERTGGSVSTLTIQRTQQEDSAVYLCASSPLGRATEAFFGQGTRLTVV.

The chain is built from TRBV11-2 and TRBJ1-6; 9 bases line up with TRBD1. From germline, CDR1 is SGHAT and CDR2 FQNNGV. The J segment lost 5 bases and the V segment lost 4 bases, leaving 3 bases of the junction unmatched. The CDR3 loop spans 15 amino acids. The CDR3 spells CASSSGTGNNSPLHF. The CDR3 DNA is TGTGCCAGCAGCTCGGGGACAGGGAATAATTCACCCCTCCACTTT.

The rearrangement joins TRBV4-1 to TRBJ2-7; TRBD2 aligns across 7 bases. The CDR3 extends over 17 amino acids. Trimming cost V 0 bases and J 1 base; bases outside gene matches: 9. Germline CDR1 reads MGHRA; CDR2 reads YSYEKL. CDR3: CASSQDNTGTTSYEQYF. CDR3 coding DNA: TGCGCCAGCAGCCAAGACAATACCGGGACTACTTCCTACGAGCAGTACTTC.

This chain connects TRBV15 to TRBJ2-7; D might be TRBD2 (6 bases). The V end lost 1 base, the J end lost 4 bases, and 11 bases lay between the germline ends. The V gene's germline CDR1 is LNHNV and CDR2 YYDKDF (reference sequence). This CDR3 is built from 14 residues. CDR3 nucleotide sequence: TGTGCCACCAGCAGAGTAGGAGGGCAGTACGAGCAGTACTTC. Protein: CATSRVGGQYEQYF.

This sequence joins TRBV27 and TRBJ1-6; D gene uncertain. V was trimmed by 5 bases and J by 11 bases, leaving 13 bases between them. Germline-derived CDR1 and CDR2 are MNHEY and SMNVEV (reference sequence). The CDR3 sequence is 13 residues long. The CDR3 reads CASSPRVRTPLHF. CDR3 in DNA: TGTGCCAGCAGTCCCCGGGTGCGTACACCCCTCCACTTT.

The J gene is TRBJ2-7, the V gene TRBV5-1; D gene unclear. Germline V gene sequence: CDR1 SGHRS, CDR2 YFSETQ. V was trimmed by 4 bases and J by 3 bases, leaving 11 bases between them. The CDR3 spans 13 residues. The CDR3 loop is CASSIRFDYEQYF. As DNA, the CDR3 is TGCGCCAGCAGCATACGGTTCGACTACGAGCAGTACTTC.

V usage is TRBV2 and J usage is TRBJ2-7; D perhaps matches TRBD1 (6 bases). Per the germline V gene, CDR1 is SNHLY and CDR2 is FYNNEI. Trimming took 2 bases from V and 3 from J, leaving 11 bases between them. This CDR3 region has 14 residues. The CDR3 DNA follows: TGTGCCAGCAGTGAAAGGTGGACAGACTACGAGCAGTACTTC. It codes for CASSERWTDYEQYF.

The V and J genes are TRBV6-5 and TRBJ1-2; D gene uncertain. This CDR3 is built from 15 residues. Trimming cost V 0 bases and J 5 bases, with 13 bases left between them. Germline CDR1 reads MNHEY; CDR2 reads SVGAGI. The CDR3 loop reads CASSYSILRKYGYTF. The CDR3 DNA is TGTGCCAGCAGTTACTCGATTCTCAGGAAATATGGCTACACCTTC.

J is TRBJ2-7 and V is TRBV7-2; D is perhaps TRBD1 (5 bases). The germline V gene has CDR1 SGHTA and CDR2 FQGNSA. Trimming took 5 bases from V and 2 from J, leaving 10 bases between them. This CDR3 is 13 amino acids long. CDR3 coding DNA: TGTGCCAGCAGCCTACGACAGACCTACGAGCAGTACTTC. Its protein product is CASSLRQTYEQYF.

This clone was detected only a few times. The chain has TRBV10-2 and TRBJ2-5; 9 bases map to TRBD2. V shed 6 bases, J shed 1 base, and the junction held 3 bases outside the gene matches. The CDR3 has 14 amino acids. CDR1 WSHSY and CDR2 SAAADI come from the germline V gene. The CDR3 is CASRPAGGQETQYF. The CDR3 DNA sequence: TGCGCCAGCAGGCCAGCGGGGGGCCAAGAGACCCAGTACTTC.

This rearrangement joins TRBV6-6 to TRBJ1-2; 7 bases map to TRBD1. This CDR3 is 14 amino acids long. Trimming removed 0 bases from V and 7 bases from J; junction bases left unmatched: 5. CDR1 and CDR2 from the germline V gene are MNHNY and SVGAGI (reference sequence). The CDR3 DNA is TGTGCCAGCAGTTACTCCGATACAGGGGTTGGCTACACCTTC. This codes for CASSYSDTGVGYTF.

The chain joins TRBV28 to TRBJ1-2; D gene ambiguous. CDR3 length: 14 residues. CDR1 and CDR2 from the germline V gene are MDHEN and SYDVKM. Trimming left V 6 bases short and J 4 bases short, with 15 bases between. DNA for the CDR3: TGTGCCAGCAGGGAAAGGTCCCTAGGCTATGGCTACACCTTC. It encodes CASRERSLGYGYTF.

The V gene is TRBV7-9, the J gene TRBJ1-1, with a weak D call TRBD1 (5 bases). There are 14 residues in the CDR3. Germline CDR1 and CDR2: SEHNR and FQNEAQ (reference sequence). Deletions cut 2 bases from V and 0 bases from J, with 7 bases between. The DNA of the CDR3 is TGTGCCAGCAGCTTAAGACAGCTGAACACTGAAGCTTTCTTT. The encoded protein is CASSLRQLNTEAFF.

The J gene is TRBJ2-3, the V gene TRBV4-1; TRBD1 is a possible D gene (5 bases). There are 14 residues in the CDR3. CDR1 and CDR2 from the germline V gene are MGHRA and YSYEKL. Trimming took off 1 base at V and 4 bases at J, with 9 bases between the two ends. CDR3 residues: CASSQGRVADTQYF. As DNA, the CDR3 is TGCGCCAGCAGCCAAGGCAGGGTTGCAGATACGCAGTATTTT.

The genes are TRBV30 and TRBJ1-1; possible D gene TRBD1, 6 bases. The germline V gene encodes CDR1 GTSNPN and CDR2 SVGIG (reference sequence). CDR3 length: 12 residues. The V end lost 1 base, the J end lost 3 bases, and 6 bases lay between the germline ends. The chain's CDR3 is CAWSDRDTEAFF. As DNA, the CDR3 is TGTGCCTGGAGTGACAGGGACACTGAAGCTTTCTTT.

The rearrangement joins TRBV2 to TRBJ1-5, with TRBD1 as a possible D gene (5 bases). CDR3 length equals 13 residues. CDR1 is SNHLY, CDR2 FYNNEI, per germline. V shed 8 bases and J shed 1 base, with 9 bases lying between them. CDR3: CASDWDSNQPQHF. DNA for the CDR3: TGTGCCAGCGACTGGGACAGCAATCAGCCCCAGCATTTT.

This chain links TRBV13 with TRBJ1-1, with 7 bases fitting TRBD1. Per germline, CDR1 PRHDT and CDR2 FYEKMQ (reference sequence). V was clipped by 1 base and J by 3 bases; unmatched bases: 8. CDR3 size: 16 residues. The CDR3 sequence: CASSLARQGWDTEAFF. CDR3 DNA: TGTGCCAGCAGCTTAGCCCGACAGGGATGGGACACTGAAGCTTTCTTT.

The chain recombines TRBV18 with TRBJ2-5; D not certain. The CDR3 is 14 amino acids. Germline-derived CDR1 and CDR2 are KGHSH and LQKENI. The V and J ends lost 6 bases and 4 bases respectively, with 15 bases between them. The CDR3 nucleotides are TGTGCCAGCTCCCCCCTGTCAGAGAGAGAGACCCAGTACTTC. It yields the protein CASSPLSERETQYF.

This chain joins TRBV7-2 and TRBJ2-2; D unclear. CDR3 length: 16 residues. Germline CDR1 reads SGHTA; CDR2 reads FQGNSA. V shed 5 bases and J shed 0 bases, with 13 bases lying between them. CDR3 sequence (DNA): TGTGCCAGCAGCCCTTGGGCAGCCTCGAACACCGGGGAGCTGTTTTTT. Its translation: CASSPWAASNTGELFF.

V is TRBV18 and J is TRBJ2-5; 11 positions agree with TRBD1. Gene TRBJ2-7 matches the end of the DNA better, so the J call may be wrong. Germline values: CDR1 KGHSH, CDR2 LQKENI. This CDR3 spans 15 amino acids. CDR3 nucleotide sequence: TGTGCCAGCTCACCAGGGACAGGGGGTATCTACGAGCAGTACTTC. Protein product: CASSPGTGGIYEQYF.

The rearrangement links TRBV10-1 to TRBJ1-1; D not resolved. Germline CDR1 reads WNHNN; CDR2 reads SYGVQD (reference sequence). The V gene lost 10 bases and the J gene lost 0 bases, with 3 bases spanning the gap. This CDR3 comprises 10 residues. The CDR3 nucleotides read TGCGCCACCCTGAACACTGAAGCTTTCTTT. This sequence encodes CATLNTEAFF.

A single count supports this clone. This rearrangement joins TRBV9 to TRBJ2-7; no clear D gene. The CDR3 consists of 13 residues. V dropped 4 bases and J dropped 3 bases, with 11 bases sitting between them. Germline assignment: CDR1 SGDLS and CDR2 YYNGEE. The CDR3 spells CASSPATGYEQYF. CDR3 DNA: TGTGCCAGCAGCCCGGCCACGGGCTACGAGCAGTACTTC.

The chain uses TRBV30 and TRBJ2-3; tentative D call: TRBD1 (6 bases). The CDR3 covers 15 residues. Germline assignment: CDR1 GTSNPN and CDR2 SVGIG (reference sequence). Trimming removed 2 bases from V and 2 bases from J, with 14 bases in between. The CDR3 region is CAWSQGPTDTDTQYF. CDR3 nucleotides: TGTGCCTGGAGTCAGGGGCCCACGGACACAGATACGCAGTATTTT. Full variable domain (rest looked up from reference TRBV30 and TRBJ2-3): SQTIHQWPATLVQPVGSPLSLECTVEGTSNPNLYWYRQAAGRGLQLLFYSVGIGQISSEVPQNLSASRPQDRQFILSSKKLLLSDSGFYLCAWSQGPTDTDTQYFGPGTRLTVL.

The CDR3 loop is CASSYSADQPQHF. As DNA, the CDR3 is TGTGCCAGCAGTTACTCGGCGGATCAGCCCCAGCATTTT. The chain carries TRBV6-6 and TRBJ1-5, with D hard to call. V dropped 0 bases and J dropped 5 bases, with 5 bases sitting between them. Per the germline V gene, CDR1 is MNHNY and CDR2 is SVGAGI (reference sequence). CDR3 length: 13 residues.

There are a few counts of this clone. V is TRBV6-6 and J is TRBJ1-1; D not certain. This CDR3 has 12 amino acids. CDR1 is MNHNY, CDR2 SVGAGI, per germline (reference sequence). With 2 bases removed from V and 7 bases from J, the gap between germline ends came to 8 bases. CDR3 sequence: CASSYGGGEAFF. DNA for the CDR3: TGTGCCAGCAGTTACGGTGGAGGTGAAGCTTTCTTT.